This T cell receptor beta chain emerged from a study of T-cell reconstitution after alpha-beta-depleted transplantation in children. The CDR3 has 16 amino acids. Trimming took 4 bases from V and 4 from J; bases not matched to a gene: 12. The germline V gene has CDR1 SGHRS and CDR2 YFSETQ. This clonotype was recorded many times. A TCRbeta library incorporating unique molecular identifiers was prepared. From the PCR reads, TCRdb called clonotypes with MiXCR, one entry per CDR3 protein. The sample shows around 600,000 distinct CDR3 sequences, about 10% of them seen only once. This sequence originates from a human donor who donated a stem cell graft to a child with acute myeloid leukemia. The sequences come from PBMCs from the stem cell graft donor, collected from the stem cell graft. The V and J genes are TRBV5-1 and TRBJ1-1; TRBD1 aligns across 8 bases. CDR3 nucleotide sequence: TGCGCCAGCAGCCCGGAGGTAACAGGGGGAATCACTGAAGCTTTCTTT. Translated: CASSPEVTGGITEAFF.